The 20 T cell receptor beta chains in this list originate from one sample, sequenced in a study of T-cell memory formation after mild COVID-19. In TCRdb, the 5' RACE reads were re-called with MiXCR into one record per CDR3 protein. The sample lists around 90,000 distinct CDR3 sequences; about 13% were seen once. What was sequenced was PBMCs or a T cell subset sorted from them (not recorded which). Receptors originate from an adult woman who had mild COVID-19 (a few samples of this study predate the infection). Cell type and time point are not known.

This chain joins TRBV3-1 and TRBJ2-3; D perhaps matches TRBD2 (6 bases). V was clipped by 3 bases and J by 4 bases, with 17 bases between them. Germline V CDR1 and CDR2: LGHDT, YNNKEL (reference sequence). The CDR3 length is 16 residues. The DNA for the CDR3 is TGTGCCAGCAGCCAGGAGACTAGTAGGGTCCCAGATACGCAGTATTTT. It encodes CASSQETSRVPDTQYF.

V gene TRBV12-3 or TRBV12-4 combines with J gene TRBJ2-3; TRBD1 is a possible D gene (5 bases). Trimming shortened V by 3 bases and J by 1 base, and 8 bases separated the two germline ends. The CDR3 extends over 14 amino acids. The CDR3 loop is CASSFDRGTDTQYF. The CDR3 DNA follows: TGTGCCAGCAGTTTTGACAGAGGCACAGATACGCAGTATTTT.

At least ten counts were recorded for this clonotype. The V and J genes are TRBV4-2 and TRBJ2-7; D possibly corresponds to TRBD2 (6 bases). This CDR3 has 12 amino acids. The germline V gene has CDR1 LGHNA and CDR2 YNFKEQ. Deletions cut 1 base from V and 6 bases from J, with 7 bases between. The CDR3 reads CASSQGRGEQYF. DNA for the CDR3: TGTGCCAGCAGCCAAGGGAGGGGCGAGCAGTACTTC.

This clonotype has at least ten counts. This rearrangement joins TRBV5-6 to TRBJ2-7, with 8 bases fitting TRBD2. The CDR3 runs 15 residues. Germline values: CDR1 SGHDT, CDR2 YYEEEE. V gave up 3 bases and J gave up 3 bases; unmatched junction bases: 8. The CDR3 DNA reads as TGTGCCAGCAGCTCAACGGGACTAGTGAGCTACGAGCAGTACTTC. Protein product: CASSSTGLVSYEQYF.

This clonotype has just a few counts. This chain connects TRBV7-9 to TRBJ2-7, with D possibly being TRBD2 (6 bases). CDR1 is SEHNR and CDR2 is FQNEAQ in the germline V gene (reference sequence). CDR3 length: 16 residues. Trimming cost V 2 bases and J 5 bases, with 19 bases left between them. CDR3 loop: CASSLSGRGNLDEQYF. CDR3 in DNA: TGTGCCAGCAGCTTATCTGGGCGCGGGAATCTCGACGAGCAGTACTTC.

This clonotype has only a few counts. The V and J genes are TRBV4-1 and TRBJ2-1; D gene unclear. With 0 bases removed from V and 9 bases from J, the gap between germline ends came to 6 bases. The length of the CDR3 is 12 residues. Germline CDR1 reads MGHRA; CDR2 reads YSYEKL. The CDR3 reads CASSQENTEQFF. The CDR3 bases are TGCGCCAGCAGCCAAGAAAATACTGAGCAGTTCTTC.

This clonotype was recorded a few times. V usage is TRBV15 and J usage is TRBJ1-3, with a possible D match to TRBD1 (6 bases). The germline gives CDR1 LNHNV, CDR2 YYDKDF (reference sequence). V lost 5 bases and J 0 bases, leaving 14 bases between the germline ends. This CDR3 has 16 amino acids. The DNA for the CDR3 is TGTGCCACCAGCCGTAGCAGGGGTTACTCTGGAAACACCATATATTTT. Translating it yields CATSRSRGYSGNTIYF.

The CDR3 sequence is CASSLATGTSYGDTQYF. In DNA, the CDR3 is TGTGCCAGCAGTTTAGCGACGGGGACTAGTTACGGGGATACGCAGTATTTT. This sequence joins TRBV12-3 or TRBV12-4 and TRBJ2-3; 8 bases match TRBD2. V lost 0 bases and J lost 6; bases outside the gene matches: 11. CDR3 size: 17 residues.

The chain has TRBV6-5 and TRBJ1-2; TRBD1 is a possible D gene (6 bases). The CDR3 is made up of 14 amino acids. CDR1 is MNHEY, CDR2 SVGAGI, per germline. Trimming removed 7 bases at V and 6 bases at J, with 18 bases between. CDR3 loop: CASNKPGAFDGYTF. The CDR3 DNA reads as TGTGCCAGCAACAAACCAGGGGCTTTCGATGGCTACACCTTC.

This clonotype appeared a few times. This chain links TRBV12-3 or TRBV12-4 with TRBJ2-1; possible D gene TRBD2, 6 bases. This CDR3 has 15 residues. V was clipped by 6 bases and J by 0 bases, with 12 bases between them. The CDR3 sequence: CASRGTLSSYNEQFF. The CDR3 DNA sequence: TGTGCCAGCAGGGGGACTCTAAGCTCCTACAATGAGCAGTTCTTC.

The V gene is TRBV5-1, the J gene TRBJ1-1; D possibly corresponds to TRBD1 (5 bases). Trimming shortened V by 0 bases and J by 1 base, and 10 bases separated the two germline ends. Germline V lookup: CDR1 SGHRS, CDR2 YFSETQ. The CDR3 covers 15 residues. CDR3 bases: TGCGCCAGCAGCTTGGATGAGGGGAGGAACACTGAAGCTTTCTTT. Encoded protein: CASSLDEGRNTEAFF.

This clonotype turned up a few times. The gene calls are TRBV7-9 and TRBJ1-1; 7 positions match TRBD1. This CDR3 has 15 amino acids. The germline gives CDR1 SEHNR, CDR2 FQNEAQ (reference sequence). The V segment lost 5 bases and the J segment 6 bases; nucleotides outside the gene matches: 12. CDR3 nucleotide sequence: TGTGCCAGCAGCCACGGGACAGAACTTACCCCTGAAGCTTTCTTT. It codes for CASSHGTELTPEAFF.

The chain has TRBV11-1 and TRBJ2-7; a weak D match, TRBD2 (6 bases). From germline, CDR1 is SGHAT and CDR2 FQDESV (reference sequence). The CDR3 totals 13 residues. Trimming shortened V by 4 bases and J by 3 bases, and 10 bases separated the two germline ends. CDR3 sequence (DNA): TGTGCCAGCAGCTCCGGGGGAATCTACGAGCAGTACTTC. Translation: CASSSGGIYEQYF. Variable domain in full (rest from reference TRBV11-1 and TRBJ2-7): EAEVAQSPRYKITEKSQAVAFWCDPISGHATLYWYRQILGQGPELLVQFQDESVVDDSQLPKDRFSAERLKGVDSTLKIQPAELGDSAMYLCASSSGGIYEQYFGPGTRLTVT.

The chain couples TRBV21-1 to TRBJ2-3; the table names TRBD1, a call not compared with the DNA. TRBV21-1 is a known pseudogene. The CDR3 covers 18 residues. CDR3 in DNA: TGTGCCAGCAGCCCCCTTGGTAGCAGGGGGCTTAGCACAGATACGCAGTATTTT. This gives the protein CASSPLGSRGLSTDTQYF.

The J gene is TRBJ2-5, the V gene TRBV12-1; TRBD1, as called in the table, went unchecked against the DNA. TRBV12-1 is labeled a pseudogene. The CDR3 is made up of 18 amino acids. The DNA of the CDR3 is TGTGCCAGCACCAACCTTCTGTTGCCCGGGGGGGACCAAGAGACCCAGTACTTC. Residues: CASTNLLLPGGDQETQYF.

This clonotype was counted between two and nine times. The CDR3 reads CASSPDRQGSDNQPQHF. The CDR3 bases are TGTGCCAGCAGCCCCGATCGACAGGGGTCTGACAATCAGCCCCAGCATTTT. The chain employs TRBV12-3 or TRBV12-4 and TRBJ1-5; 8 nucleotides match TRBD1. The CDR3 sequence is 17 residues long. V was clipped by 6 bases and J by 3 bases; unmatched bases: 13.

This clonotype was picked up a small number of times. The gene calls are TRBV3-1 and TRBJ2-5, with 9 bases aligning to TRBD2. Germline V gives CDR1 LGHDT, CDR2 YNNKEL (reference sequence). The CDR3 sequence is 17 residues long. After removal of 1 base from V and 4 bases from J, the junction contained 10 bases not matched to a gene. The chain's CDR3 is CASSQVGSGRYGETQYF. CDR3 bases: TGTGCCAGCAGCCAAGTAGGAAGCGGGAGGTACGGAGAGACCCAGTACTTC.

This clonotype has a count of ten or more. The chain combines TRBV7-2 with TRBJ2-3, with D uncertain. This CDR3 has 14 residues. Germline CDR1 is SGHTA and CDR2 is FQGNSA. The V and J ends lost 5 bases and 7 bases respectively, with 16 bases between them. CDR3 DNA sequence: TGTGCCAGCAGCCCGTTGGCGCCCTCCAATACGCAGTATTTT. This codes for CASSPLAPSNTQYF.

The chain carries TRBV4-1 and TRBJ2-3; 7 nucleotides agree with TRBD2. V was clipped by 1 base and J by 5 bases; unmatched bases: 6. Germline V lookup: CDR1 MGHRA, CDR2 YSYEKL. The CDR3 sequence is 15 residues long. The CDR3 spells CASSQGRGGVDTQYF. CDR3 bases: TGCGCCAGCAGCCAAGGGCGCGGGGGTGTAGATACGCAGTATTTT.

This clonotype was detected a few times. The chain couples TRBV6-5 to TRBJ1-2, with D unclear. CDR1 and CDR2 (germline): MNHEY, SVGAGI. Trimming took 2 bases from V and 7 from J, leaving 14 bases between them. This CDR3 has 14 amino acids. CDR3 residues: CASSYPGGEAGYTF. CDR3 DNA sequence: TGTGCCAGCAGTTACCCTGGCGGGGAAGCTGGCTACACCTTC.